Following are 7 T cell receptor beta chains from one sample sequenced in a study of human T cells and chemical hapten exposure. One entry per CDR3 protein, called by TCRdb with MiXCR from the RACE reads. The profile shows under 450,000 distinct CDR3 sequences, 4.8% of them singletons. Time point defined: patch test 1, 2 weeks after DPC sensitization. Treatment in this sample: therapeutic diphenylcyclopropenone sensitization with weekly scalp DPC. The input for sequencing was whole blood, taken in connection with sensitization to the hapten diphenylcyclopropenone (DPC). These receptors were obtained from a woman in her forties or fifties with alopecia areata. Some clones in this sample may be carry-over from other donors' samples.

The V and J genes are TRBV30 and TRBJ1-5; the D is unclear. The CDR3 is 13 residues long. Germline CDR1 and CDR2: GTSNPN and SVGIG (reference sequence). V dropped 8 bases and J dropped 4 bases, with 15 bases sitting between them. CDR3 in DNA: TGTGCCGGAATCCTAGCGTGGAATCAGCCCCAGCATTTT. It yields the protein CAGILAWNQPQHF.

The table lists this clonotype with many counts. The chain uses TRBV29-1 and TRBJ1-6; tentatively, D is TRBD1 (6 bases). CDR3 length: 13 residues. CDR1 SQVTM and CDR2 ANQGSEA come from the germline V gene. Trimming removed 7 bases from V and 6 bases from J, with 13 bases in between. The CDR3 sequence is CSASTGLNSPLHF. As DNA, the CDR3 is TGCAGCGCTTCGACAGGACTTAATTCACCCCTCCACTTT.

The chain joins TRBV27 to TRBJ2-1, with TRBD2 identical over 8 bases. Germline values: CDR1 MNHEY, CDR2 SMNVEV (reference sequence). The V gene end was trimmed by 10 bases and the J gene end by 2 bases; junction bases not matched to a gene: 7. This CDR3 is 14 amino acids long. The CDR3 DNA reads TGTGCCACCGTCCGGGGGGGGCCCTACAATGAGCAGTTCTTC. This gives the protein CATVRGGPYNEQFF.

This clonotype came up many times. The chain combines TRBV12-3 or TRBV12-4 with TRBJ2-3; TRBD1 aligns across 8 bases. The V gene end was trimmed by 5 bases and the J gene end by 7 bases; junction bases not matched to a gene: 2. The CDR3 sequence is 12 residues long. Here the CDR3 reads CASSPGGNTQYF. The DNA of the CDR3 is TGTGCCAGCAGTCCAGGGGGCAATACGCAGTATTTT.

The chain uses TRBV6-2 or TRBV6-3 and TRBJ2-1; 11 bases are shared with TRBD2. Trimming took 7 bases from V and 9 from J; bases not matched to a gene: 11. The CDR3 spans 15 residues. Looked up from germline, CDR1 is MNHEY and CDR2 is SVGEGT. This chain's CDR3 is CASTHRLAGGGEQFF. CDR3 nucleotides: TGTGCCAGCACCCATAGGCTAGCGGGAGGAGGTGAGCAGTTCTTC.

Ten or more counts support this clonotype. The rearrangement joins TRBV7-7 to TRBJ2-1; D remains ambiguous. V was cut by 5 bases and J by 0 bases, with 11 bases left in between. The CDR3 runs to 15 residues. The germline gives CDR1 SSHAT, CDR2 FNYEAQ (reference sequence). The DNA of the CDR3 is TGTGCCAGCAGCCCGACCCGGAGCTCCTACAATGAGCAGTTCTTC. As protein: CASSPTRSSYNEQFF.

This clonotype has ten or more counts. V usage is TRBV10-3 and J usage is TRBJ1-2; TRBD1 aligns across 9 bases. CDR1 and CDR2 (germline): ENHRY, SYGVKD. V lost 2 bases and J lost 12; bases outside the gene matches: 10. The CDR3 length is 14 residues. Here the CDR3 reads CAISEPHKDRGDTF. The CDR3 DNA is TGTGCCATCAGTGAGCCCCATAAGGACAGGGGTGACACCTTC.